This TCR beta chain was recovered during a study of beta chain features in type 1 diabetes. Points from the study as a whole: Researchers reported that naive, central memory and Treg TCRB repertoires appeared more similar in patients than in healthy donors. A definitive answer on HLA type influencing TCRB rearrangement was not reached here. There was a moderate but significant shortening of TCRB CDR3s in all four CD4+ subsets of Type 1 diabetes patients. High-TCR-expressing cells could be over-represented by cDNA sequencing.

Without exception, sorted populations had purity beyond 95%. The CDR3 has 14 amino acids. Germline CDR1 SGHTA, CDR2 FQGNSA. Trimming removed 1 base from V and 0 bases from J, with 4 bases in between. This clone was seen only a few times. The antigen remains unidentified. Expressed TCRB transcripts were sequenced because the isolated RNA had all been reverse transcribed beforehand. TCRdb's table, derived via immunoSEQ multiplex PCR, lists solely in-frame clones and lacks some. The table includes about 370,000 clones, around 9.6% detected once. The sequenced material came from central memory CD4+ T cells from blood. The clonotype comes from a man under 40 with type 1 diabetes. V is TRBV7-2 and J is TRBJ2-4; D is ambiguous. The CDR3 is CASSLELAKNIQYF. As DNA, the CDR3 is TGTGCCAGCAGCTTAGAACTAGCCAAAAACATTCAGTACTTC.